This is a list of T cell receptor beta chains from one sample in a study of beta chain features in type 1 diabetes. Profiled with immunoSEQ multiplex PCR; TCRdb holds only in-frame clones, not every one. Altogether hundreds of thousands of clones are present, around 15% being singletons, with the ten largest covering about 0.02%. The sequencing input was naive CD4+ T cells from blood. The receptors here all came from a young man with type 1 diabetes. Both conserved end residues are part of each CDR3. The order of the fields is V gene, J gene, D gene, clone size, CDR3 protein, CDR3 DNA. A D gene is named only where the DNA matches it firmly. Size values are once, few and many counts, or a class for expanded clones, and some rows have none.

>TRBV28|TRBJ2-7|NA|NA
CASSGVDQYKPREQYF
TGTGCCAGCAGTGGGGTCGACCAATACAAACCTCGGGAGCAGTACTTC
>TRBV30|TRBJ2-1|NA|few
CAWSVLPYNEQFF
TGTGCCTGGAGTGTACTGCCCTACAATGAGCAGTTCTTC
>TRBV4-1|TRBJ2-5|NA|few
CASSQSQQGSFFRETQYF
TGCGCCAGCAGCCAATCCCAGCAGGGAAGTTTTTTCAGGGAGACCCAGTACTTC
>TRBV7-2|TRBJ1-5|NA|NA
CASSPRGLGGNQPQHF
TGTGCCAGCAGCCCTAGGGGACTAGGGGGCAATCAGCCCCAGCATTTT
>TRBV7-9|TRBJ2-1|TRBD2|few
CASSLSSGWLAGDNEQFF
TGTGCCAGCAGCTTATCGTCGGGGTGGCTAGCGGGGGACAATGAGCAGTTCTTC
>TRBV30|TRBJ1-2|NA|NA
CACNAGGYTF
TGTGCCTGTAACGCGGGTGGCTACACCTTC
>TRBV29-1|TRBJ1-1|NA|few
CSVTAWVTEAFF
TGCAGCGTTACAGCGTGGGTCACTGAAGCTTTCTTT
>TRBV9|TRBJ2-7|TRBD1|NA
CASSVRDRGTYEQYF
TGTGCCAGCAGCGTGAGGGACAGGGGGACCTACGAGCAGTACTTC
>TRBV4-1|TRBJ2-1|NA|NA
CASSQELGRDEQFF
TGCGCCAGCAGCCAGGAACTGGGTCGGGATGAGCAGTTCTTC
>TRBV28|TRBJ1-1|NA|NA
CASSSMGQNTEAFF
TGTGCCAGCAGTAGTATGGGACAGAACACTGAAGCTTTCTTT
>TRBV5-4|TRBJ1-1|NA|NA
CASSFEREAFF
TGTGCCAGCAGCTTTGAGCGAGAAGCTTTCTTT
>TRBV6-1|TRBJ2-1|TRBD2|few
CASSEPGLAPSNEQFF
TGTGCCAGCAGTGAACCGGGACTAGCCCCGTCCAATGAGCAGTTCTTC
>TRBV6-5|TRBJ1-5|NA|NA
CASISDTVSNQPQHF
TGTGCCAGCATATCGGACACCGTTAGCAATCAGCCCCAGCATTTT
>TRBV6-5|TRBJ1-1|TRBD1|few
CASSYRTGEAFF
TGTGCCAGCAGTTACAGGACAGGGGAAGCTTTCTTT
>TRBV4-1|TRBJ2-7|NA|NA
CASSQPWSGLGSVHEQYF
TGCGCCAGCAGCCAACCTTGGTCGGGGCTCGGGTCCGTCCACGAGCAGTACTTC
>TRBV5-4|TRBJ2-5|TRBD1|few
CASSSDRGLEETQYF
TGTGCCAGCAGCTCGGACAGGGGGTTGGAAGAGACCCAGTACTTC
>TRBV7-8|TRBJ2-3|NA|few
CASSLGVLAQYF
TGTGCCAGCAGCTTAGGTGTTCTCGCGCAGTATTTT
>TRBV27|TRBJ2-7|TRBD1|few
CASSFTGALSGYEQYF
TGTGCCAGCAGTTTTACAGGGGCCCTGAGTGGCTACGAGCAGTACTTC
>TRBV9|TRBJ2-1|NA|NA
CASSVGTVNEQFF
TGTGCCAGCAGCGTAGGGACGGTGAATGAGCAGTTCTTC
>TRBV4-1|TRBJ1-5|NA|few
CASSQGQGGNQPQHF
TGCGCCAGCAGCCAAGGGCAGGGTGGCAATCAGCCCCAGCATTTT
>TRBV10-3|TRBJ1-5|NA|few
CAISTGGGDQPQHF
TGTGCCATCAGTACCGGTGGGGGGGATCAGCCCCAGCATTTT
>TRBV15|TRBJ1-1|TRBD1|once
CATRRQGITEAFF
TGTGCCACCAGACGACAGGGGATCACTGAAGCTTTCTTT
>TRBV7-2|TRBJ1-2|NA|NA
CASSFINYGYTF
TGTGCCAGCAGCTTCATTAACTATGGCTACACCTTC
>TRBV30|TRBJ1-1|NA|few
CAWSVRKGWDTEAFF
TGTGCCTGGAGTGTAAGGAAGGGATGGGACACTGAAGCTTTCTTT
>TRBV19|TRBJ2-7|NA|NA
CASSVTQSYEQYF
TGTGCCAGTAGCGTCACTCAGAGTTACGAGCAGTACTTC
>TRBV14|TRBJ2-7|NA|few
CASSQWNEQYF
TGTGCCAGCAGCCAATGGAACGAGCAGTACTTC
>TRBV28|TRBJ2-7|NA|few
CATGTDPYEQYF
TGTGCCACCGGGACGGACCCCTACGAGCAGTACTTC
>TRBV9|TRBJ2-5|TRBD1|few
CASSARDRGYQETQYF
TGTGCCAGCAGCGCCCGGGACAGGGGGTACCAAGAGACCCAGTACTTC
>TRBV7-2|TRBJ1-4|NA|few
CASSLPGDNEKLFF
TGTGCCAGCAGCTTACCGGGGGATAATGAAAAACTGTTTTTT
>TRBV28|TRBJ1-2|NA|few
CASSFARGVYGYTF
TGTGCCAGCAGTTTTGCCCGGGGGGTTTACGGCTACACCTTC
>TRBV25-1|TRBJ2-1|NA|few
CASNLGDEQFF
TGTGCCAGCAACCTAGGCGATGAGCAGTTCTTC
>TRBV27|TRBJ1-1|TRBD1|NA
CASRRETGGTEAFF
TGTGCCAGCAGACGAGAGACAGGGGGGACTGAAGCTTTCTTT
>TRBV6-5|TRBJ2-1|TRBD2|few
CASSYSTSGNNEQFF
TGTGCCAGCAGTTACTCGACTAGCGGGAACAATGAGCAGTTCTTC
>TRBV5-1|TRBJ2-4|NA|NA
CASSLDQTKNIQYF
TGCGCCAGCAGCTTGGATCAAACCAAAAACATTCAGTACTTC
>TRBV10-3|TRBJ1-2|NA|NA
CAISESGQNYGYTF
TGTGCCATCAGTGAGTCGGGGCAGAACTATGGCTACACCTTC
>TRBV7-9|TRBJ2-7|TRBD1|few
CASSPQGVEQYF
TGTGCCAGCAGCCCGCAGGGGGTCGAGCAGTACTTC
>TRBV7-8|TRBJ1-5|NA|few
CASSLVGEWTGLHQPQHF
TGTGCCAGCAGCTTAGTAGGGGAATGGACGGGGCTCCATCAGCCCCAGCATTTT
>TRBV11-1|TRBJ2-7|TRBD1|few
CASSLAGQTGARNEQYF
TGTGCCAGCAGCTTAGCGGGACAGACAGGGGCGCGCAACGAGCAGTACTTC
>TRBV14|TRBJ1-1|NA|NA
CASSQGTVPNTEAFF
TGTGCCAGCAGCCAAGGGACGGTACCGAACACTGAAGCTTTCTTT
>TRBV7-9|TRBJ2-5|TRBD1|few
CASSLVGTGEETQYF
TGTGCCAGCAGCTTAGTAGGGACAGGGGAAGAGACCCAGTACTTC
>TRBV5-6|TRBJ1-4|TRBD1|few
CASSVRGTNEKLFF
TGTGCCAGCAGCGTCAGGGGGACTAATGAAAAACTGTTTTTT
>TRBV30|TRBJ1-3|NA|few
CAWKESGSSGNTIYF
TGTGCCTGGAAGGAATCAGGGAGCTCTGGAAACACCATATATTTT
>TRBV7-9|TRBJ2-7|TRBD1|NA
CASSLPGQAVGDEQYF
TGTGCCAGCAGCTTACCGGGACAGGCGGTGGGCGACGAGCAGTACTTC